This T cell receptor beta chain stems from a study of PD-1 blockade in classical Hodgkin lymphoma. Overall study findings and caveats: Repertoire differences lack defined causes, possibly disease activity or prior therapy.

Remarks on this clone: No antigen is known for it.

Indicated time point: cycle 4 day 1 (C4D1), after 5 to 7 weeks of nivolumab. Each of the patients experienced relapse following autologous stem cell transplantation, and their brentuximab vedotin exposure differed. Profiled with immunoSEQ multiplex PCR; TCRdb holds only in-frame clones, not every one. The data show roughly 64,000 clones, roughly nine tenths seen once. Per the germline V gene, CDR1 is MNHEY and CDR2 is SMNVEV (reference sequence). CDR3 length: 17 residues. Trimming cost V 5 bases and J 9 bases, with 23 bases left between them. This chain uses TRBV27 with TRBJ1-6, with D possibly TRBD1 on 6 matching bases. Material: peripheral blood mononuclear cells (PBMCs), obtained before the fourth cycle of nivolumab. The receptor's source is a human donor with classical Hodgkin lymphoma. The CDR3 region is CASSPVPSRDNFSPLHF. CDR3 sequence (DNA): TGTGCCAGCAGTCCGGTCCCCTCCCGGGACAATTTTTCACCCCTCCACTTT.